This paragraph covers one T cell receptor (beta chain) sequence. Using immunoSEQ multiplex PCR, the repertoire was profiled, and TCRdb retains in-frame clones only, with some absent. The sample yields 65,000 to 100,000 clones, around 84% seen once. The sample comes from a study of OX40 agonist ivuxolimab in advanced cancers. Germline assignment: CDR1 LNHDA and CDR2 SQIVND (reference sequence). V lost 3 bases, J lost 5 bases, and 2 bases stayed unmatched. CDR3 length: 14 residues. Sequencing was performed on CD4+ or CD8+ T cells sorted from blood, taken in a trial of the OX40 agonist ivuxolimab. This clonotype was sampled from an adult with an advanced solid tumor such as melanoma, head and neck, liver or kidney cancer. The chain joins TRBV19 to TRBJ2-2, with 8 bases matching TRBD1. In DNA form, the CDR3 reads TGTGCCAGTAGTATTCAGGGGGCGACCGGGGAGCTGTTTTTT. It codes for CASSIQGATGELFF.